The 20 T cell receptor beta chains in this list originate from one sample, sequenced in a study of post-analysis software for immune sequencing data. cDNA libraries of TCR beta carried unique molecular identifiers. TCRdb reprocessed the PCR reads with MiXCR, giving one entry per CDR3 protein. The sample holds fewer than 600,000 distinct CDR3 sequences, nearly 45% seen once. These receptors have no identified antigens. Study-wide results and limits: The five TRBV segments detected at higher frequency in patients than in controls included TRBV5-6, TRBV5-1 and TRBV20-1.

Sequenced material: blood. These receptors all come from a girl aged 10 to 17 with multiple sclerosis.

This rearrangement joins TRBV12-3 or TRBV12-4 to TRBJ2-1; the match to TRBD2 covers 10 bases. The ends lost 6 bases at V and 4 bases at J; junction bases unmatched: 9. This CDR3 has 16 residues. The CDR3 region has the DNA TGTGCCAGCAGCAACCACGGACTAGCGGCTTACAATGAGCAGTTCTTC. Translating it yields CASSNHGLAAYNEQFF.

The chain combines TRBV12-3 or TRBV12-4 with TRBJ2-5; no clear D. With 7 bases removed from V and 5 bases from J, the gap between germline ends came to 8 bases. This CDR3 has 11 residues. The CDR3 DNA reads TGTGCCAGCACTGTAGGGGAGACCCAGTACTTC. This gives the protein CASTVGETQYF.

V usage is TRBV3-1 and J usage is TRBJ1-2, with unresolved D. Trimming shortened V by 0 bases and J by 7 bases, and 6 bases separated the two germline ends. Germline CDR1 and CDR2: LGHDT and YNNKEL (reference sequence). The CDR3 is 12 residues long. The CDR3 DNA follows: TGTGCCAGCAGCCAAGATTACCGTGGCTACACCTTC. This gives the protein CASSQDYRGYTF.

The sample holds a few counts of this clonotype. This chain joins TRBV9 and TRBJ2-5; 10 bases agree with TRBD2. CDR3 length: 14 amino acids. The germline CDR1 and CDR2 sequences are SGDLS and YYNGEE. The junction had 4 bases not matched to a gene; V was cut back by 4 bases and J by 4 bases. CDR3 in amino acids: CASSKSGRGETQYF. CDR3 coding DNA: TGTGCCAGCAGCAAAAGCGGGAGGGGAGAGACCCAGTACTTC.

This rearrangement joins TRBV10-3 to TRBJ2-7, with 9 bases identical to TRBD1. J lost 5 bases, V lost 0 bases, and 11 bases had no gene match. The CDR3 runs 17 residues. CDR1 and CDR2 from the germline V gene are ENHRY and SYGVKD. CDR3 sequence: CAISESVGGTGSDEQYF. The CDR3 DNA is TGTGCCATCAGTGAGTCAGTAGGGGGGACAGGGTCGGACGAGCAGTACTTC.

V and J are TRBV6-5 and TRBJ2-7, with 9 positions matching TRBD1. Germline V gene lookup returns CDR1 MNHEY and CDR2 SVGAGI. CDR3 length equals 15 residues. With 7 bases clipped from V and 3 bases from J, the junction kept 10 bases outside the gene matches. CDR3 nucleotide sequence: TGTGCCAGCACCCTTAGGGGGACAGGGAACTACGAGCAGTACTTC. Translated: CASTLRGTGNYEQYF.

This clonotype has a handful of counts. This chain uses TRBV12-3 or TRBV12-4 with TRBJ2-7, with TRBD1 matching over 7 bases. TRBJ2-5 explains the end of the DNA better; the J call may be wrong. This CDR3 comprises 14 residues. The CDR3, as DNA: TGTGCCAGCAGTTCCTCGGACAGGAGGCAGACCCAGTACTTC. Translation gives CASSSSDRRQTQYF.

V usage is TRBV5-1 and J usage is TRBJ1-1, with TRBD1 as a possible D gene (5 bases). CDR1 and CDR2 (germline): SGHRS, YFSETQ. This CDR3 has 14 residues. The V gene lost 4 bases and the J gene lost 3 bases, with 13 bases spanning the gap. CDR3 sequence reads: CASSERTSYTEAFF. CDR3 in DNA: TGCGCCAGCAGCGAACGGACATCCTACACTGAAGCTTTCTTT.

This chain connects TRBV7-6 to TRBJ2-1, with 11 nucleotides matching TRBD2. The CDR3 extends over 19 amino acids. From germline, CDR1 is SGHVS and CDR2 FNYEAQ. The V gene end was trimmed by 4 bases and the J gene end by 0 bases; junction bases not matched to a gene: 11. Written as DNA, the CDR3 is TGTGCCAGCAGCTATACTAGCGGGAGCCCCCAAAGCTCCTACAATGAGCAGTTCTTC. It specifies CASSYTSGSPQSSYNEQFF.

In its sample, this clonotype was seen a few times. CDR3: CASTPRFDRPLAKNIQYF. The CDR3 coding sequence is TGTGCCAGCACTCCGCGGTTTGACAGGCCCCTAGCCAAAAACATTCAGTACTTC. The genes are TRBV6-2 or TRBV6-3 and TRBJ2-4; D perhaps matches TRBD1 (6 bases). This CDR3 spans 18 amino acids. The ends were cut back, 7 bases at V and 0 bases at J, with 22 bases in the middle. Per germline, CDR1 MNHEY and CDR2 SVGEGT.

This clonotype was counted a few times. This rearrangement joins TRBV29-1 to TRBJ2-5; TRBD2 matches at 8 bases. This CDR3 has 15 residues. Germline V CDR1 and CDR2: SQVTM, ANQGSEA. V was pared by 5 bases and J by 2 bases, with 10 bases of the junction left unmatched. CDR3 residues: CSVSPHGGEQETQYF. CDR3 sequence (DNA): TGCAGCGTTAGCCCCCACGGGGGGGAACAAGAGACCCAGTACTTC.

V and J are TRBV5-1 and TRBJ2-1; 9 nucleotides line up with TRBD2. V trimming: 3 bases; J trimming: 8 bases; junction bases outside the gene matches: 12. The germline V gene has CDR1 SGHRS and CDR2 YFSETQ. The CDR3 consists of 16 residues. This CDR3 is CASSSPSAGGPYEQFF. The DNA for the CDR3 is TGCGCCAGCAGCTCCCCTTCGGCGGGAGGGCCCTATGAGCAGTTCTTC.

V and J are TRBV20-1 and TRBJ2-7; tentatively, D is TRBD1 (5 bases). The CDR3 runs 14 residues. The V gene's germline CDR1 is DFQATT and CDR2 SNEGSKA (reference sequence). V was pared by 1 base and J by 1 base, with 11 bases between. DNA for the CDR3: TGCAGTGCTAGAGGGGCAGGGTGGTCCTACGAGCAGTACTTC. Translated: CSARGAGWSYEQYF.

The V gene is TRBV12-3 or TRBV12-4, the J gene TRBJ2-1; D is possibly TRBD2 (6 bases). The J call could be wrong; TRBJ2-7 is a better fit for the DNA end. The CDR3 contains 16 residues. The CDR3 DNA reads TGTGCCAGCAGCAGCGCCGGACTACTCTCCTACAATGAGCAGTACTTC. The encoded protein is CASSSAGLLSYNEQYF.

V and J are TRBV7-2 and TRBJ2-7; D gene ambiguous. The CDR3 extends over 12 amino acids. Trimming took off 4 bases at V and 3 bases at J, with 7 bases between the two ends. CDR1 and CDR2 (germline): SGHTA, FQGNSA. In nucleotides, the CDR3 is TGTGCCAGCAGCTCGACGGACTACGAGCAGTACTTC. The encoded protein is CASSSTDYEQYF.

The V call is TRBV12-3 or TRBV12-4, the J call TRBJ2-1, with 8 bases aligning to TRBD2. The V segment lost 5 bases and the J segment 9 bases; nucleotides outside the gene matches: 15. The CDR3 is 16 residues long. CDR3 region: CASSPGGVSGLSEQFF. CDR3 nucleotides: TGTGCCAGCAGTCCCGGGGGGGTATCAGGGCTAAGTGAGCAGTTCTTC.

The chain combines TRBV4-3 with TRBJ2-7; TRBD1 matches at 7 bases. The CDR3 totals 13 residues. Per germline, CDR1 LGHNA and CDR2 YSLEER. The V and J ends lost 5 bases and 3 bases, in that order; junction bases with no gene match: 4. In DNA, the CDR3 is TGCGCCAGCAGCGGTTCAGGGGGCTACGAGCAGTACTTC. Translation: CASSGSGGYEQYF.

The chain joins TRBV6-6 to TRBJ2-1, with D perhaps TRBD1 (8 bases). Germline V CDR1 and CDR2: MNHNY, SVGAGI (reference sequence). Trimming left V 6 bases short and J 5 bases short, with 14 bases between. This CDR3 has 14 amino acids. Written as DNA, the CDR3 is TGTGCCAGCAGAACAGGGGGGACTAACAATGAGCAGTTCTTC. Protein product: CASRTGGTNNEQFF.

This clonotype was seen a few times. In DNA form, the CDR3 reads TGTGCCAGCAGCCAACCTAGCGGGAGACGAGAGACCCAGTACTTC. Protein sequence: CASSQPSGRRETQYF. The genes are TRBV3-1 and TRBJ2-5, with 10 positions matching TRBD2. CDR3 length: 15 residues. CDR1 is LGHDT and CDR2 is YNNKEL in the germline V gene (reference sequence). After removal of 2 bases from V and 4 bases from J, the junction contained 4 bases not matched to a gene.

CDR3 residues: CASSLEGAGNYEQYF. In nucleotides, the CDR3 is TGTGCCAGCAGTTTAGAGGGGGCAGGGAACTACGAGCAGTACTTC. The gene calls are TRBV12-3 or TRBV12-4 and TRBJ2-7; 7 bases map to TRBD1. The CDR3 is 15 residues long. Trimming took 1 base from V and 3 from J; bases not matched to a gene: 6.